These 9 T cell receptor beta chains were sequenced from one sample in a study of blood T cell repertoires in COVID-19. Clones were read by immunoSEQ multiplex PCR, and TCRdb kept only the in-frame ones, dropping some. The sample lists roughly 380,000 clones, more than 70% occurring once. Material: PBMCs or T cells enriched from blood (not recorded which). All receptors come from a man aged 25 to 45 who had recovered from COVID-19.

The V gene is TRBV5-4, the J gene TRBJ2-5; D might be TRBD1 (6 bases). CDR1 and CDR2 from the germline V gene are SGHNT and YYREEE (reference sequence). The V end was cut by 4 bases, the J end by 5 bases, with 15 bases between. The CDR3 has 14 residues. The DNA of the CDR3 is TGTGCCAGCAGCCTGACAGGCGGCTTGGAGACCCAGTACTTC. Protein sequence: CASSLTGGLETQYF.

The chain employs TRBV7-9 and TRBJ1-1; D is unresolved. V was trimmed by 2 bases and J by 0 bases, leaving 10 bases between them. The CDR3 consists of 15 residues. Germline CDR1 reads SEHNR; CDR2 reads FQNEAQ (reference sequence). This CDR3 is CASSLTPTMNTEAFF. The CDR3 bases are TGTGCCAGCAGCTTAACACCCACCATGAACACTGAAGCTTTCTTT.

The chain combines TRBV6-5 with TRBJ2-7; 11 nucleotides align to TRBD1. Germline CDR1 and CDR2: MNHEY and SVGAGI. The V segment lost 6 bases and the J segment 7 bases; nucleotides outside the gene matches: 11. This CDR3 has 15 amino acids. The CDR3 nucleotides read TGTGCCAGCAGGCCAGGACAGGGGGCGTGGGAGGAGCAGTACTTC. This codes for CASRPGQGAWEEQYF.

V usage is TRBV5-1 and J usage is TRBJ2-2; D perhaps matches TRBD2 (5 bases). V lost 4 bases and J lost 5, with 9 bases in between. Looked up from germline, CDR1 is SGHRS and CDR2 is YFSETQ. The CDR3 runs 13 residues. Written as DNA, the CDR3 is TGCGCCAGCAGCCAAGACTATACCGGGGAGCTGTTTTTT. Protein product: CASSQDYTGELFF.

The chain recombines TRBV15 with TRBJ1-5; TRBD1 matches at 8 bases. The V gene's germline CDR1 is LNHNV and CDR2 YYDKDF (reference sequence). V gave up 3 bases and J gave up 2 bases; unmatched junction bases: 3. This CDR3 comprises 15 residues. The CDR3 here is CATSSDRGGNQPQHF. As DNA, the CDR3 is TGTGCCACCAGCAGCGACAGGGGTGGCAATCAGCCCCAGCATTTT.

This sequence joins TRBV3-1 (or the pseudogene TRBV3-2) and TRBJ1-4; 7 bases line up with TRBD1. Germline CDR1 reads LGHDT; CDR2 reads YNNKEL (reference sequence). This CDR3 has 16 amino acids. Losses at the gene ends were 4 bases for V and 4 bases for J; bases not matched to a gene: 9. CDR3 sequence (DNA): TGTGCCAGCAGCCCACCACCGGGACAGAGTAATGAAAAACTGTTTTTT. Its translation is CASSPPPGQSNEKLFF.

The CDR3 DNA reads as TGTGCCAGCTCACCACCGGGAGGGGCTAGGGCTGAAGCTTTCTTT. Protein sequence: CASSPPGGARAEAFF. The chain couples TRBV18 to TRBJ1-1, with D maybe TRBD1 (5 bases). The V gene lost 0 bases and the J gene lost 6 bases, with 14 bases spanning the gap. The CDR3 loop spans 15 amino acids. The germline gives CDR1 KGHSH, CDR2 LQKENI. Based on the CDR3 plus reference TRBV18 and TRBJ1-1, the full variable domain is NAGVMQNPRHLVRRRGQEARLRCSPMKGHSHVYWYRQLPEEGLKFMVYLQKENIIDESGMPKERFSAEFPKEGPSILRIQQVVRGDSAAYFCASSPPGGARAEAFFGQGTRLTVV.

The rearrangement links TRBV3-1 (or the pseudogene TRBV3-2) to TRBJ1-1; tentative D call: TRBD1 (5 bases). Germline CDR1 LGHDT, CDR2 YNNKEL (reference sequence). Trimming shortened V by 4 bases and J by 8 bases, and 14 bases separated the two germline ends. This CDR3 has 13 residues. CDR3 sequence: CASSRGPGLEAFF. In DNA, the CDR3 is TGTGCCAGCAGCCGTGGGCCAGGGTTGGAAGCTTTCTTT.

The gene calls are TRBV6-6 and TRBJ1-1; D ambiguous. The V and J ends lost 2 bases and 4 bases respectively, with 11 bases between them. The CDR3 has 14 amino acids. Germline CDR1 is MNHNY and CDR2 is SVGAGI (reference sequence). Written as DNA, the CDR3 is TGTGCCAGCAGTTACCCGGAAGGGAGCACTGAAGCTTTCTTT. It is translated as CASSYPEGSTEAFF.